The rows below give T cell receptor beta chains drawn from one sample of a study of CD8+CD57+ T cells in acquired aplastic anemia. MiXCR was run by TCRdb on the reads, yielding one entry per CDR3 protein. The sample includes about 160,000 distinct CDR3 sequences, around 43% seen only once; the top ten take around 3.2%. Specimen: sorted CD4+, CD8+, or CD8+CD57+ T cells (not recorded which) from PBMCs. The receptors come from a human donor with aplastic anemia. Both conserved end residues are part of each CDR3. The D gene is left open where the match is weak. A clone size is listed for some rows: how often the clone was seen (once, few, many), or a class if it is expanded.

J gene,D gene,clone size,V gene,CDR3 protein,CDR3 DNA
TRBJ1-6,-,-,TRBV27,CASSLSRSSYNSLLHF,TGTGCCAGCAGTTTATCGCGGAGCTCCTATAATTCACTCCTCCACTTT
TRBJ1-4,-,-,TRBV20-1,CSARNTEGCEKLFF,TGCAGTGCGAGGAACACTGAGGGTTGTGAAAAACTGTTTTTT
TRBJ1-5,-,-,TRBV4-1,CASSQEWGLGSNQPQHF,TGCGCCAGCAGCCAAGAATGGGGACTGGGCAGCAATCAGCCCCAGCATTTT
TRBJ2-7,TRBD1,-,TRBV7-2,CASSSGTVYEQYF,TGTGCCAGCAGTTCCGGGACAGTATACGAGCAGTACTTC
TRBJ2-7,TRBD1,-,TRBV7-2,CASTHGTGNYEQYF,TGTGCCAGCACCCACGGGACAGGGAACTACGAGCAGTACTTC
TRBJ1-2,-,-,TRBV7-2,CASSLGDSYGYTF,TGTGCCAGCAGCTTAGGGGATTCGTATGGCTACACCTTC
TRBJ2-5,-,-,TRBV20-1,CSARLGQTQYF,TGCAGTGCTAGACTAGGGCAGACCCAGTACTTC
TRBJ2-7,-,-,TRBV2,CASSLVAGYEQYF,TGTGCCAGCAGCTTGGTGGCAGGCTACGAGCAGTACTTC
TRBJ1-3,-,few,TRBV3-1,CASSRSGTGNTIYF,TGTGCCAGCAGCCGGTCAGGGACTGGAAACACCATATATTTT
TRBJ1-1,-,-,TRBV10-3,CAISEPVRGFEGTEAFF,TGTGCCATCAGTGAGCCCGTTAGGGGGTTCGAGGGCACTGAAGCTTTCTTT
TRBJ1-2,-,many,TRBV6-6,CASSYWGNGYTF,TGTGCCAGCAGTTACTGGGGCAATGGCTACACCTTC
TRBJ2-7,-,once,TRBV15,CATSSYRLGSSYEQYF,TGTGCCACCAGCAGCTACCGCCTGGGGAGCTCCTACGAGCAGTACTTC
TRBJ2-7,-,once,TRBV10-3,CAISDRAYRNEQYF,TGTGCCATCAGTGACCGGGCCTATAGGAACGAGCAGTACTTC
TRBJ1-5,-,-,TRBV9,CASSVVAGGYNEHF,TGTGCCAGCAGCGTAGTAGCGGGAGGATACAATGAGCATTTT
TRBJ2-2,-,many,TRBV6-1,CALWRGPNTGELFF,TGTGCTCTATGGAGAGGGCCTAACACCGGGGAGCTGTTTTTT
TRBJ2-3,-,many,TRBV5-1,CASSRTSSDTQYF,TGCGCCAGCAGCCGAACTAGCTCAGATACGCAGTATTTT
TRBJ1-5,-,many,TRBV16,CASSQWERNQPQHF,TGTGCCAGCAGCCAATGGGAACGCAATCAGCCCCAGCATTTT
TRBJ2-3,-,few,TRBV24-1,CATSDSTRRTDTQYF,TGTGCCACCAGTGATTCGACACGCCGAACAGATACGCAGTATTTT
TRBJ1-1,-,-,TRBV6-1,CASAEDTEAFF,TGTGCCAGCGCTGAGGACACTGAAGCTTTCTTT
TRBJ1-6,-,-,TRBV25-1,CASMRTSSYNSPLHF,TGTGCCAGCATGAGAACGAGCTCCTATAATTCACCCCTCCACTTT
TRBJ1-1,TRBD1,once,TRBV24-1,CATSVGTGSEAFF,TGTGCCACCAGTGTCGGGACAGGGTCCGAAGCTTTCTTT
TRBJ1-2,-,many,TRBV9,CASSTGTGGYGGYTF,TGTGCCAGCAGCACAGGAACTGGTGGCTACGGTGGCTACACCTTC
TRBJ1-6,-,-,TRBV2,CASRVIETANSPLHF,TGTGCCAGCAGGGTGATAGAGACAGCAAATTCACCCCTCCACTTT
TRBJ1-6,-,many,TRBV4-1,CASSQDPLVGALNSPLHF,TGCGCCAGCAGCCAAGATCCTTTAGTGGGGGCCCTAAATTCACCCCTCCACTTT
TRBJ2-6,-,-,TRBV11-2,CASSLDPDSGANVLTF,TGTGCCAGCAGCTTAGACCCGGACTCTGGGGCCAACGTCCTGACTTTC
TRBJ2-7,-,-,TRBV7-3,CASSEGTTEQYF,TGTGCCAGCAGCGAAGGGACCACGGAGCAGTACTTC
TRBJ2-7,TRBD2,-,TRBV10-2,CASQRERGYEQYF,TGCGCCAGCCAGCGGGAGCGGGGCTACGAGCAGTACTTC
TRBJ1-4,-,many,TRBV25-1,CASSADRLGEKLFF,TGTGCCAGCAGTGCCGACAGACTAGGTGAAAAACTGTTTTTT
TRBJ2-3,-,-,TRBV7-2,CASSPASRTDTQYF,TGTGCCAGCAGCCCAGCCTCTCGCACAGATACGCAGTATTTT
TRBJ2-3,TRBD2,-,TRBV9,CASRTSGGVSTDTQYF,TGTGCTAGCAGGACTAGCGGGGGGGTTAGCACAGATACGCAGTATTTT
TRBJ2-3,-,many,TRBV19,CATRASGTDTQYF,TGTGCCACCCGGGCGTCCGGCACAGATACGCAGTATTTT
TRBJ2-7,-,-,TRBV18,CASSLGAPLGAYEQYF,TGTGCCAGCTCACTCGGGGCCCCATTGGGTGCCTACGAGCAGTACTTC
TRBJ2-7,-,-,TRBV7-2,CASSLAPSSSYEQYF,TGTGCCAGCAGCTTAGCCCCCAGCAGCTCCTACGAGCAGTACTTC
TRBJ2-1,-,-,TRBV7-7,CASSLSSRGDEQFF,TGTGCTAGCAGCTTATCGAGTAGGGGGGATGAGCAGTTCTTC
TRBJ1-2,-,-,TRBV11-1,CASSLNPLVAVWGYTF,TGTGCCAGCAGCCTAAACCCTCTTGTGGCAGTATGGGGCTACACCTTC
TRBJ2-6,-,-,TRBV10-3,CAITGGLSGANVLTF,TGTGCCATCACGGGCGGCCTCTCTGGGGCCAACGTCCTGACTTTC
TRBJ1-4,-,many,TRBV20-1,CSALGQGSGYEKLFF,TGCAGTGCGCTGGGTCAGGGGAGTGGGTATGAAAAACTGTTTTTT
TRBJ2-3,-,-,TRBV3-1,CASSQAVDTQYF,TGTGCCAGCAGCCAAGCAGTAGATACGCAGTATTTT
TRBJ1-1,-,-,TRBV7-2,CASSMTTGMSTEAFF,TGTGCCAGCAGCATGACGACAGGCATGAGCACTGAAGCTTTCTTT
TRBJ2-2,TRBD2,many,TRBV9,CASSRGLAGESNTGELFF,TGTGCCAGCAGTCGAGGGCTAGCGGGAGAATCGAACACCGGGGAGCTGTTTTTT
TRBJ2-3,-,many,TRBV4-2,CASQLEGQVRTDTQYF,TGTGCCAGCCAGCTCGAGGGGCAGGTCCGCACAGATACGCAGTATTTT
TRBJ1-2,TRBD1,medium-sized,TRBV10-3,CAIRRQGHGYTF,TGTGCCATCAGGAGACAGGGACATGGCTACACCTTC
TRBJ2-3,-,-,TRBV25-1,CASPDALDSDTQYF,TGTGCCAGCCCCGATGCCCTGGACTCAGATACGCAGTATTTT
TRBJ1-2,TRBD1,-,TRBV25-1,CASSELGQGGYTF,TGTGCCAGCAGTGAATTGGGACAGGGAGGCTACACCTTC
TRBJ1-4,-,few,TRBV3-1,CASSQGSPNERLFF,TGTGCCAGCAGCCAAGGGTCCCCTAATGAAAGACTGTTTTTT
TRBJ1-2,TRBD1,-,TRBV9,CASTPTGVDGYTF,TGTGCCAGCACCCCGACAGGGGTAGATGGCTACACCTTC
TRBJ2-3,-,many,TRBV7-8,CASSLRLADTQYF,TGTGCCAGCAGCTTAAGATTGGCAGATACGCAGTATTTT
TRBJ2-7,-,many,TRBV3-1,CASSQQGGEQYF,TGTGCCAGCAGCCAACAAGGGGGCGAGCAGTACTTC
TRBJ1-2,-,many,TRBV24-1,CATSDFRGYTF,TGTGCCACCAGTGATTTTAGGGGCTACACCTTC
TRBJ2-6,-,many,TRBV25-1,CASSRSGANVLTF,TGTGCCAGCAGTCGTTCAGGGGCCAACGTCCTGACTTTC
TRBJ1-2,-,few,TRBV19,CASKDGFNYGYTF,TGTGCCAGTAAGGACGGCTTCAACTATGGCTACACCTTC
TRBJ1-2,-,-,TRBV19,CASSTFGTSGYTF,TGTGCCAGTAGTACATTTGGGACTAGCGGCTACACCTTC
TRBJ2-7,-,-,TRBV11-2,CASSLASPDSYEQYF,TGTGCCAGCAGCCTAGCTAGTCCCGACTCCTACGAGCAGTACTTC